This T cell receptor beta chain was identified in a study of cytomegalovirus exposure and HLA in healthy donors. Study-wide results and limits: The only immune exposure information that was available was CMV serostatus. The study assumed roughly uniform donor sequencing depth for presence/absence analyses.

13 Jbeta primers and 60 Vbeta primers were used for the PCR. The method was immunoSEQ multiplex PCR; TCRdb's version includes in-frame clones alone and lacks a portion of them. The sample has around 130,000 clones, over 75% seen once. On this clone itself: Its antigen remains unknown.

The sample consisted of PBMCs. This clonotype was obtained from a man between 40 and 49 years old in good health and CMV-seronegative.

The DNA for the CDR3 is TGTGCCAGTAGTTTTTTCGCGGCAGATACGCAGTATTTT. Protein sequence: CASSFFAADTQYF. V gene TRBV19 combines with J gene TRBJ2-3; no clear D. Germline V lookup: CDR1 LNHDA, CDR2 SQIVND (reference sequence). CDR3 length equals 13 residues. V lost 5 bases, J lost 4 bases, and 10 bases lay in between.